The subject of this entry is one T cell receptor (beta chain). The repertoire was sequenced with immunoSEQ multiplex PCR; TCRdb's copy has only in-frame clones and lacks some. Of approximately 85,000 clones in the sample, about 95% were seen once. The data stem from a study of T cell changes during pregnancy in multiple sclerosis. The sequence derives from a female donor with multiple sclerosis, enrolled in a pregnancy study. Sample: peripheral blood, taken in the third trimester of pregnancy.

Here the CDR3 DNA reads TGTGCCAGCAGGTACCAGACAGGGTTCCCTGAAGCTTTCTTT. Protein: CASRYQTGFPEAFF. The rearrangement uses TRBV27 and TRBJ1-1; 7 bases map to TRBD1. CDR1 and CDR2 (germline): MNHEY, SMNVEV (reference sequence). Unmatched junction bases numbered 10, after V lost 6 bases and J lost 6 bases. This CDR3 is built from 14 residues.